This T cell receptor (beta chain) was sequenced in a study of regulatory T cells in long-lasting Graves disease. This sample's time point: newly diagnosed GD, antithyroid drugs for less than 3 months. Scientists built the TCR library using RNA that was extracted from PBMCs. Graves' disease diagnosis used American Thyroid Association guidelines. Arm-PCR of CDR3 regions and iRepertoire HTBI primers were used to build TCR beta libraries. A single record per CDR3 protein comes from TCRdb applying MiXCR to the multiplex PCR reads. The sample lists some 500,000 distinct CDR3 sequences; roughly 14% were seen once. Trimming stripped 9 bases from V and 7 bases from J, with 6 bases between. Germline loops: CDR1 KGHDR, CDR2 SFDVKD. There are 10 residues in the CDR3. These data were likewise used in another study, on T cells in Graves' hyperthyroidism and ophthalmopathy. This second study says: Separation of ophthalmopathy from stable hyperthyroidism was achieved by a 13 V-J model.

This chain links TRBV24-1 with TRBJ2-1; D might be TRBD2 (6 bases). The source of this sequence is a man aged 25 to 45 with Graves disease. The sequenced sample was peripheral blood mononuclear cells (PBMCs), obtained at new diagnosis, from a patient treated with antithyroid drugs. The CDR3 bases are TGTGCCACCGGGACTAATGAGCAGTTCTTC. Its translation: CATGTNEQFF.